This T cell receptor (beta chain) came from a study of T cells expressing NK-cell markers. CDR1 and CDR2 (germline): SGHRS, YFSETQ. The CDR3 loop spans 15 amino acids. TCRdb reprocessed the 5' RACE reads and keeps a single row for each CDR3 protein, giving no DNA. This sample's table reports 130,000 to 150,000 distinct CDR3 sequences. The chain employs TRBV5-1 and TRBJ2-1. Sequenced sample: blood T cells: a sorted CD56 or NKG2C T cell subset, CD4+ or CD8+ T cells, or bulk PBMC T cells (not recorded which). This TCR derives from a man between 18 and 29 years old in good health. CDR3 loop: CASSDLGNPYNEQFF.